Shown below are 20 T cell receptor beta chains from a single sample sequenced in a study of T cell responses to AZD1222 COVID-19 vaccine. Assay used: immunoSEQ multiplex PCR; TCRdb lists only in-frame clones, some missing. The sample includes 84,000 or so clones, about nine tenths of them seen just once. The source was peripheral blood, collected 28 days after the second AZD1222 dose. The source of these receptors is an adult who received the AZD1222 COVID-19 vaccine.

The V and J genes are TRBV7-6 and TRBJ1-2; 9 bases align to TRBD1. This CDR3 contains 15 residues. Germline CDR1 reads SGHVS; CDR2 reads FNYEAQ. J was trimmed by 4 bases and V by 3 bases; bases with no gene match: 6. CDR3 coding DNA: TGTGCCAGCAGCTTGGGACAGGGACAGTCCTATGGCTACACCTTC. Residues: CASSLGQGQSYGYTF.

The chain joins TRBV19 to TRBJ1-6; possible D gene TRBD1, 6 bases. The V end lost 5 bases, the J end lost 3 bases, and 20 bases lay between the germline ends. From germline, CDR1 is LNHDA and CDR2 SQIVND (reference sequence). The CDR3 covers 18 residues. CDR3 amino acids: CASSWVLRSGDYNSPLHF. For the CDR3, the DNA is TGTGCCAGTAGTTGGGTTCTTCGATCAGGGGACTATAATTCACCCCTCCACTTT.

The chain has TRBV7-2 and TRBJ1-3, with D possibly matching TRBD1 (5 bases). V was cut by 5 bases and J by 10 bases, with 18 bases left in between. Germline CDR1 and CDR2: SGHTA and FQGNSA. CDR3 length: 14 residues. CDR3 coding DNA: TGTGCCAGCAGCCAACGGTCCGCGGCAGGGACCATATATTTT. Its protein is CASSQRSAAGTIYF.

This sequence joins TRBV19 and TRBJ2-7; D possibly corresponds to TRBD1 (6 bases). The CDR3 has 16 amino acids. The V gene lost 8 bases and the J gene lost 0 bases, with 20 bases spanning the gap. From germline, CDR1 is LNHDA and CDR2 SQIVND (reference sequence). This CDR3 is CASSPQTQTGSYEQYF. The CDR3 coding sequence is TGTGCCAGTTCGCCCCAGACCCAGACAGGCTCCTACGAGCAGTACTTC. The full variable domain, rest sourced from reference TRBV19 and TRBJ2-7, is DGGITQSPKYLFRKEGQNVTLSCEQNLNHDAMYWYRQDPGQGLRLIYYSQIVNDFQKGDIAEGYSVSREKKESFPLTVTSAQKNPTAFYLCASSPQTQTGSYEQYFGPGTRLTVT.

This chain connects TRBV5-1 to TRBJ2-1; possibly TRBD2 for D (6 bases). V gave up 3 bases and J gave up 1 base, with 14 bases separating them. The V gene's germline CDR1 is SGHRS and CDR2 YFSETQ. This CDR3 contains 16 residues. This CDR3 is CASSWGSGLSYNEQFF. CDR3 bases: TGCGCCAGCAGCTGGGGTTCGGGACTTTCCTACAATGAGCAGTTCTTC.

This chain links TRBV5-4 with TRBJ2-2; possible D gene TRBD1, 6 bases. V was clipped by 4 bases and J by 7 bases, with 14 bases between them. CDR1 is SGHNT, CDR2 YYREEE, per germline (reference sequence). This CDR3 spans 14 amino acids. The CDR3 sequence: CASSDLDRRGELFF. CDR3 nucleotides: TGTGCCAGCAGCGACCTCGACAGGCGCGGGGAGCTGTTTTTT.

The V and J genes are TRBV24-1 and TRBJ1-2, with 7 positions matching TRBD1. Germline CDR1 reads KGHDR; CDR2 reads SFDVKD. V trimming: 2 bases; J trimming: 7 bases; junction bases outside the gene matches: 18. This CDR3 has 18 amino acids. The CDR3 DNA reads as TGTGCCACCAGTGATTCTGGGACCTCGGGGACAGACCTCTTTGGCTACACCTTC. The encoded protein is CATSDSGTSGTDLFGYTF.

The V and J genes are TRBV29-1 and TRBJ2-2, with D maybe TRBD1 (6 bases). V lost 6 bases and J lost 6, with 17 bases in between. The CDR3 sequence is 14 residues long. Germline V gene data show CDR1 as SQVTM and CDR2 as ANQGSEA. The CDR3 nucleotides are TGCAGCGTCCCCGGACAGTTATCACCCGGGGAGCTGTTTTTT. It encodes CSVPGQLSPGELFF.

This chain connects TRBV24-1 to TRBJ2-2; 11 bases are a match to TRBD1. After removal of 3 bases from V and 7 bases from J, the junction contained 6 bases not matched to a gene. CDR3 length: 16 residues. Germline lookup yields CDR1 KGHDR and CDR2 SFDVKD. The CDR3 nucleotides are TGTGCCACCAGTGATGCGGACAGGGGGCGGGTCGGGGAGCTGTTTTTT. Its translation: CATSDADRGRVGELFF.

This clone was seen a few times. The CDR3 protein is CASSLGQGATGNTIYF. The CDR3 nucleotides read TGCGCCAGCAGCCTGGGACAGGGGGCGACGGGAAACACCATATATTTT. The J gene is TRBJ1-3, the V gene TRBV5-1; TRBD1 aligns across 12 bases. The length of the CDR3 is 16 residues. The V gene's germline CDR1 is SGHRS and CDR2 YFSETQ. The V segment lost 4 bases and the J segment 4 bases; nucleotides outside the gene matches: 6.

This sequence joins TRBV30 and TRBJ1-2; D gene ambiguous. The CDR3 length is 9 residues. Per germline, CDR1 GTSNPN and CDR2 SVGIG (reference sequence). The V end lost 5 bases, the J end lost 8 bases, and 6 bases lay between the germline ends. CDR3 bases: TGTGCCTGGCTCAACGGCTACACCTTC. Amino acid sequence: CAWLNGYTF.

This chain joins TRBV4-2 and TRBJ1-2, with 10 nucleotides matching TRBD1. The germline V gene encodes CDR1 LGHNA and CDR2 YNFKEQ. V shed 2 bases and J 5 bases; nucleotides not matched to a gene: 14. This CDR3 has 18 amino acids. The DNA for the CDR3 is TGTGCCAGCAGCCAACTGTCCGAGACAGGGGGCTCCAATTATGGCTACACCTTC. It is translated as CASSQLSETGGSNYGYTF.

This sequence joins TRBV7-6 and TRBJ1-1; TRBD1 agrees at 9 bases. Germline V gene sequence: CDR1 SGHVS, CDR2 FNYEAQ. The CDR3 extends over 15 amino acids. V was clipped by 3 bases and J by 1 base; unmatched bases: 3. CDR3 amino acids: CASSLRGQGNTEAFF. CDR3 coding DNA: TGTGCCAGCAGCTTGAGGGGACAGGGGAACACTGAAGCTTTCTTT. Variable domain in full (rest from reference TRBV7-6 and TRBJ1-1): GAGVSQSPRYKVTKRGQDVALRCDPISGHVSLYWYRQALGQGPEFLTYFNYEAQQDKSGLPNDRFSAERPEGSISTLTIQRTEQRDSAMYRCASSLRGQGNTEAFFGQGTRLTVV.

The genes are TRBV5-4 and TRBJ2-1; TRBD2 is a possible D gene (6 bases). Germline loops: CDR1 SGHNT, CDR2 YYREEE (reference sequence). The CDR3 extends over 15 amino acids. Trimming left V 4 bases short and J 4 bases short, with 15 bases between. The CDR3 loop is CASSGGLAQYNEQFF. The DNA for the CDR3 is TGTGCCAGCAGCGGCGGGCTAGCGCAATACAATGAGCAGTTCTTC.

The chain recombines TRBV6-5 with TRBJ1-5; maybe TRBD1 (5 bases). Germline assignment: CDR1 MNHEY and CDR2 SVGAGI. CDR3 size: 14 residues. Between the trimmed V and J ends, which lost 6 bases and 1 base, there was a span of 10 bases. CDR3 in DNA: TGTGCCAGCAGGGTCCGGGACAGCAATCAGCCCCAGCATTTT. Amino acids: CASRVRDSNQPQHF.

The genes are TRBV10-3 and TRBJ1-2; tentative D call: TRBD1 (5 bases). Germline V gene sequence: CDR1 ENHRY, CDR2 SYGVKD. The CDR3 extends over 13 amino acids. The germline V and J ends were trimmed by 6 bases and 3 bases, with 11 bases remaining between them. This chain's CDR3 is CAISRGTDYGYTF. The CDR3 DNA reads TGTGCCATCAGCAGAGGGACCGACTATGGCTACACCTTC.

CDR3 protein: CASRGAFLYNEQFF. CDR3 coding DNA: TGTGCCAGCAGGGGGGCGTTCTTGTACAATGAGCAGTTCTTC. The rearrangement joins TRBV6-5 to TRBJ2-1; tentatively, D is TRBD1 (6 bases). Germline V lookup: CDR1 MNHEY, CDR2 SVGAGI. The V gene lost 6 bases and the J gene lost 4 bases, with 13 bases spanning the gap. The CDR3 is 14 amino acids.

This clone was recorded once. The chain joins TRBV19 to TRBJ1-5, with no clear D. V lost 5 bases and J 6 bases, leaving 11 bases between the germline ends. The CDR3 loop spans 13 amino acids. CDR1 is LNHDA and CDR2 is SQIVND in the germline V gene (reference sequence). CDR3 region: CASSGFGAQPQHF. The CDR3 region has the DNA TGTGCCAGTAGTGGGTTTGGAGCTCAGCCCCAGCATTTT.

This chain joins TRBV30 and TRBJ1-1; D might be TRBD1 (6 bases). Germline CDR1 GTSNPN, CDR2 SVGIG (reference sequence). The germline V and J ends were trimmed by 5 bases and 3 bases, with 7 bases remaining between them. The CDR3 sequence is 11 residues long. DNA of the CDR3: TGTGCCTGGGGACAGTACACTGAAGCTTTCTTT. This encodes CAWGQYTEAFF.

The chain couples TRBV11-3 to TRBJ2-3, with a tentative D call TRBD2 (6 bases). The germline CDR1 and CDR2 sequences are SGHNT and YENEEA. This CDR3 has 16 amino acids. The ends were cut back, 1 base at V and 3 bases at J, with 14 bases in the middle. The CDR3 loop reads CASSLGLEGLTDTQYF. CDR3 nucleotide sequence: TGTGCCAGCAGCTTAGGACTGGAGGGCCTAACAGATACGCAGTATTTT.